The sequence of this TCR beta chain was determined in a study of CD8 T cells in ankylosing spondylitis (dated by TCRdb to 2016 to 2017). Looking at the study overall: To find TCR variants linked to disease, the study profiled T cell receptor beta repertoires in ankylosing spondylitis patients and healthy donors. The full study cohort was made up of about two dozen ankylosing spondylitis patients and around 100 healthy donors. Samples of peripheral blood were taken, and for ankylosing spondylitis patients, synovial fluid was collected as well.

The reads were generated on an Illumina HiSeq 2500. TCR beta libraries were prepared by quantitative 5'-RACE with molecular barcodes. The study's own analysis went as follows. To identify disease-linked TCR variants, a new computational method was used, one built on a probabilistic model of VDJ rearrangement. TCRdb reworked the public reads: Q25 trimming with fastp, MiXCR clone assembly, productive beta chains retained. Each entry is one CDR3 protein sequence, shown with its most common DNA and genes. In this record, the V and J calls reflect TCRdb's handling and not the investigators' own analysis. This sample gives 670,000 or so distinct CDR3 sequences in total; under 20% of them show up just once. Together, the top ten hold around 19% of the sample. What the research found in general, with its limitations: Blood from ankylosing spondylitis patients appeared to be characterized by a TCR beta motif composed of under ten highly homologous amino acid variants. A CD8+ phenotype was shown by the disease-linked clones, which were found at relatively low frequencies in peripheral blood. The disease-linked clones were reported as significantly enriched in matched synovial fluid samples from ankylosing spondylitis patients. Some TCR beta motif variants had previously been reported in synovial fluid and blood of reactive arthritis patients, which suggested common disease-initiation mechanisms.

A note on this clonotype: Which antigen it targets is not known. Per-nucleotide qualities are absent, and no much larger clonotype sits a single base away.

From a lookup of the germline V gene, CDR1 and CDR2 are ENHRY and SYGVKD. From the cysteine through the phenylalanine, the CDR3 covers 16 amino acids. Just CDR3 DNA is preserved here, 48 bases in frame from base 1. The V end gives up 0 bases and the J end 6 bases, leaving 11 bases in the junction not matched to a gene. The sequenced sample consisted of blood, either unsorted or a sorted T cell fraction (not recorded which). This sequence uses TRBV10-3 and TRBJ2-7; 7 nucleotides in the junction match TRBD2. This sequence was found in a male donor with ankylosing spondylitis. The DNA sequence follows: TGTGCCATCAGTGAGTCAAGGGGAGGGTATCGAGGCGAGCAGTACTTC. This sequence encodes CAISESRGGYRGEQYF.